This T cell receptor beta chain derives from a study of OX40 agonist ivuxolimab in advanced cancers. About the study: Ivuxolimab is an agonistic anti-OX40 (CD134) antibody, and patients were treated with it.

The CDR3 is 15 residues long. Germline lookup yields CDR1 MRHNA and CDR2 SNTAGT. The V gene lost 6 bases and the J gene lost 6 bases, with 20 bases spanning the gap. Only in-frame clones appear in the TCRdb table, and some are missing; sequencing was by immunoSEQ multiplex PCR. Here the sample spans about 93,000 clones, 92% being singletons. This clonotype was sampled from an adult with an advanced solid tumor such as melanoma, head and neck, liver or kidney cancer. Material: CD4+ or CD8+ T cells sorted from blood, obtained in a trial of the OX40 agonist ivuxolimab. The chain recombines TRBV6-4 with TRBJ1-1; D is perhaps TRBD1 (6 bases). CDR3 region: CASREGDPEDAEAFF. The CDR3 DNA reads TGTGCCAGCAGGGAGGGGGATCCGGAAGACGCTGAAGCTTTCTTT.